This T cell receptor (beta chain) was observed in a study of regulatory and conventional T cells in breast cancer. TCRdb processed the PCR reads anew with MiXCR; each CDR3 protein has one entry. The repertoire holds about 10,000 distinct CDR3 sequences, roughly 36% seen once, with approximately 5.6% in the top ten. With regard to this clonotype: The CDR3 ends on some other residue instead of the conserved phenylalanine or tryptophan, so this is likely a read error.

Germline CDR1 DFQATT, CDR2 SNEGSKA (reference sequence). The V gene lost 5 bases and the J gene lost 6 bases, with 17 bases spanning the gap. This CDR3 contains 13 residues. The source material was conventional T cells from blood. The chain links TRBV20-1 to TRBJ2-7, with D maybe TRBD1 (6 bases). The sequence was obtained from a male donor in good health. This CDR3 is CSAGGLLNSEQYL. The CDR3 DNA reads TGCAGTGCTGGGGGCCTCCTTAATAGCGAGCAGTACCTC.